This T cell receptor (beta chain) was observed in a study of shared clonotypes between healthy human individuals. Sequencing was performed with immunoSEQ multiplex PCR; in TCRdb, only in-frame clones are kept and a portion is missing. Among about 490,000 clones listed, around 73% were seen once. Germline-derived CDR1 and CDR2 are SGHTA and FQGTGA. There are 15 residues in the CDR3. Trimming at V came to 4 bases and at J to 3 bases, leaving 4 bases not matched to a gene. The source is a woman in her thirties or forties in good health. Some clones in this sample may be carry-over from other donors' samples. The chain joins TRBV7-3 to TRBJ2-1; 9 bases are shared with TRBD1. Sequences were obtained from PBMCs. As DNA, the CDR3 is TGTGCCAGCAGCTACGGGACAGGGAGCTACAATGAGCAGTTCTTC. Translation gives CASSYGTGSYNEQFF.